This T cell receptor beta chain was retrieved from a study of CDR3 diversity in severe acne. The CDR3 is 17 amino acids. The J segment lost 0 bases and the V segment lost 0 bases, leaving 5 bases of the junction unmatched. Germline V gene data show CDR1 as SGHTA and CDR2 as FQGNSA. TCRdb reprocessed the PCR reads via MiXCR and lists one record per CDR3 protein. The sample includes around 85,000 distinct CDR3 sequences, about 53% of them seen just once. Sequences were obtained from blood. The clonotype originates from a male donor with severe acne vulgaris. The genes are TRBV7-2 and TRBJ2-7; 10 bases are a match to TRBD2. Here the CDR3 reads CASSLAATSGNSYEQYF. Here the CDR3 DNA reads TGTGCCAGCAGCTTAGCCGCTACTAGCGGGAACTCCTACGAGCAGTACTTC.